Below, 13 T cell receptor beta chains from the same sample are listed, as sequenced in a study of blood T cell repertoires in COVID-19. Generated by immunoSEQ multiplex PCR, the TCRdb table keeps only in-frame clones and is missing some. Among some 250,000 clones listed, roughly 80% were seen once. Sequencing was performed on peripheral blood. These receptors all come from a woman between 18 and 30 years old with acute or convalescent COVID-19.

CDR3 protein: CATSRYYTGTGGPKETQYF. Here the CDR3 DNA reads TGTGCCACCAGCAGATATTACACCGGGACCGGGGGGCCAAAAGAGACCCAGTACTTC. V and J are TRBV15 and TRBJ2-5; D is perhaps TRBD2 (7 bases). Trimming left V 2 bases short and J 3 bases short, with 25 bases between. CDR1 is LNHNV and CDR2 is YYDKDF in the germline V gene (reference sequence). The CDR3 is 19 residues long. The variable domain in full, with the rest retrieved from reference TRBV15 and TRBJ2-5, is DAMVIQNPRYQVTQFGKPVTLSCSQTLNHNVMYWYQQKSSQAPKLLFHYYDKDFNNEADTPDNFQSRRPNTSFCFLDIRSPGLGDTAMYLCATSRYYTGTGGPKETQYFGPGTRLLVL.

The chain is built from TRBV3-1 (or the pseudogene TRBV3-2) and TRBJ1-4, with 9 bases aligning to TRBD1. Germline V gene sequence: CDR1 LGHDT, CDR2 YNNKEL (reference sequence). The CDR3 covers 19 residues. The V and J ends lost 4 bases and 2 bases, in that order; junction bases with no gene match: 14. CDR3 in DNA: TGTGCCAGCAGCCTACTGGGCGAACAGGGGGCTATGACTAATGAAAAACTGTTTTTT. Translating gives CASSLLGEQGAMTNEKLFF.

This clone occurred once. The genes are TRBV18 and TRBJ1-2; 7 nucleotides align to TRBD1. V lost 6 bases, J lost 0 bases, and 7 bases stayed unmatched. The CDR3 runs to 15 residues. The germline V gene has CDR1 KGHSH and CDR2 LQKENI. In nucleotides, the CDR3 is TGTGCCAGCTCCCAAGGGGACAGATCTAACTATGGCTACACCTTC. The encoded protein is CASSQGDRSNYGYTF.

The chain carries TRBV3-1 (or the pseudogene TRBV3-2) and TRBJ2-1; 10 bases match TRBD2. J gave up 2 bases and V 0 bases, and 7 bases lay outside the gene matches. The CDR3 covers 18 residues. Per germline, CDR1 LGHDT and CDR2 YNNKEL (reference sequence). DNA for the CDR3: TGTGCCAGCAGCCAAGATTCCCTAGCGGGAGAGACCTACAATGAGCAGTTCTTC. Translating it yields CASSQDSLAGETYNEQFF.

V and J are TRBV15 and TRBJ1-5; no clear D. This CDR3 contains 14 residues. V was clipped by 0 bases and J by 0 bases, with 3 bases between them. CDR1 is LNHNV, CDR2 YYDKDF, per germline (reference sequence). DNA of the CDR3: TGTGCCACCAGCAGAGAGGCTAGCAATCAGCCCCAGCATTTT. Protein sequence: CATSREASNQPQHF.

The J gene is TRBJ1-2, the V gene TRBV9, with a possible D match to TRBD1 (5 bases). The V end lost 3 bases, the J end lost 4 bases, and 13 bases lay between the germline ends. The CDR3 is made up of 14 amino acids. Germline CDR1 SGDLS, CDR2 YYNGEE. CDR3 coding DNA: TGTGCCAGCAGCGCCAGGGAGGTGGGCTATGGCTACACCTTC. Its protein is CASSAREVGYGYTF.

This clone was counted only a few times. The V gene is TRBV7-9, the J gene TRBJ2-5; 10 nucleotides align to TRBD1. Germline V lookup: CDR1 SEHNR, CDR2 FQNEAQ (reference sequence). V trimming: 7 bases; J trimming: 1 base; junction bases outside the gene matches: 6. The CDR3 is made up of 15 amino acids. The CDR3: CASTPWTGGQETQYF. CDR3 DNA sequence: TGTGCCAGCACCCCGTGGACAGGGGGCCAAGAGACCCAGTACTTC.

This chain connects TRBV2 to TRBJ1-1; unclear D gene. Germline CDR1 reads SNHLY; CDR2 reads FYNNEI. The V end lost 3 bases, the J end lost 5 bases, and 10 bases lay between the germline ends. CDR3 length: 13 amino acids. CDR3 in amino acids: CASSDQVETEAFF. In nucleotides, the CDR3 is TGTGCCAGCAGTGATCAGGTAGAGACTGAAGCTTTCTTT.

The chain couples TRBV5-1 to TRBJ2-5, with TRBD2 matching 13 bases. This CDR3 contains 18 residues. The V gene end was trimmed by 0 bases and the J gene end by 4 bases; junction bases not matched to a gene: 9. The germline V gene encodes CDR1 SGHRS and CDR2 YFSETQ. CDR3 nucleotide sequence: TGCGCCAGCAGCTTGGGGACTAGCGGGAGTTCGTCTAGAGAGACCCAGTACTTC. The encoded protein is CASSLGTSGSSSRETQYF.

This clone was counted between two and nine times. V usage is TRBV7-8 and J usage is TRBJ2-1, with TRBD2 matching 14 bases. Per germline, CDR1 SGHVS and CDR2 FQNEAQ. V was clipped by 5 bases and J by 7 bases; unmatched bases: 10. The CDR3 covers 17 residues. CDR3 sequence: CASSLGTSGSFWNEQFF. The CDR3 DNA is TGTGCCAGCAGCCTGGGGACTAGCGGGAGCTTTTGGAATGAGCAGTTCTTC.

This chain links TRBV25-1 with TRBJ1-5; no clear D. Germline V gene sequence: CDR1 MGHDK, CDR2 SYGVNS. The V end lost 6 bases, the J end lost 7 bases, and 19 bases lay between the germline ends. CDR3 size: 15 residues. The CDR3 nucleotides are TGTGCCAGCAGCCCCGGGGTCGGGGAGAGGCAGCCCCAGCATTTT. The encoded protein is CASSPGVGERQPQHF.

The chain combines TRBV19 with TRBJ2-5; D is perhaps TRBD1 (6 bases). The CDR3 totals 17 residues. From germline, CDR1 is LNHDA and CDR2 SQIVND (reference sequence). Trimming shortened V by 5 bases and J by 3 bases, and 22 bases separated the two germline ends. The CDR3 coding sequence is TGTGCCAGTAGTTACCCCGCGGACAGCCCCTACGAAGAGACCCAGTACTTC. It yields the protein CASSYPADSPYEETQYF.

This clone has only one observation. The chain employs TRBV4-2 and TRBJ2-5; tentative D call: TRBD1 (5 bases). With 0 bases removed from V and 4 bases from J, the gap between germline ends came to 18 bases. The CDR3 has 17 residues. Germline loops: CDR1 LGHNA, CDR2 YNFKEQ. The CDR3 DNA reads TGTGCCAGCAGCCAAGATGGGTGGGGCGCATGGGGAGAGACCCAGTACTTC. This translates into CASSQDGWGAWGETQYF.